This entry lists 10 T cell receptor beta chains sequenced from one sample in a study of vaccination and CD4 T cells after COVID-19. The study sequenced cultured CD4+ T cell DNA using the Oncomine TCR Beta short-read assay. MiXCR was run by TCRdb on the PCR reads, yielding one entry per CDR3 protein. The sample carries about 10,000 distinct CDR3 sequences, 38% recorded once. Indicated treatment: approximately nine-day PBMC culture with coronavirus spike peptide pools or control peptides (ViraFEST assay). Harvesting of the unexposed donor's CD4+ T cells predated the COVID-19 pandemic (2011-2018). Their target antigens are unknown. What was sequenced was CD4+ T cells from blood, cultured in vitro. The receptors come from a human donor in good health.

This chain joins TRBV6-5 and TRBJ2-3; D is unresolved. This CDR3 spans 19 amino acids. V was pared by 0 bases and J by 0 bases, with 19 bases between. The germline CDR1 and CDR2 sequences are MNHEY and SVGAGI. This CDR3 reads CASSYSIPGASSSTDTQYF. The DNA of the CDR3 is TGTGCCAGCAGTTACTCGATTCCCGGAGCGAGCTCTAGCACAGATACGCAGTATTTT.

V gene TRBV7-9 combines with J gene TRBJ2-3, with 9 bases that match TRBD2. Germline V gene sequence: CDR1 SEHNR, CDR2 FQNEAQ (reference sequence). This CDR3 has 14 residues. V was pared by 5 bases and J by 1 base, with 1 base of the junction left unmatched. The CDR3 nucleotides read TGTGCCAGCAGCCCTAGCGGGGGCACAGATACGCAGTATTTT. Its protein is CASSPSGGTDTQYF.

This chain joins TRBV11-2 and TRBJ2-1, with 15 bases identical to TRBD2. V lost 5 bases and J lost 4; bases outside the gene matches: 6. The germline V gene has CDR1 SGHAT and CDR2 FQNNGV. The CDR3 extends over 17 amino acids. CDR3 bases: TGTGCCAGCAGCGCGCGGACTAGCGGGAGGGCATACAATGAGCAGTTCTTC. Translated, it gives CASSARTSGRAYNEQFF.

This clonotype came up once. The rearrangement uses TRBV28 and TRBJ2-3; D is unresolved. CDR3 length: 13 residues. Germline CDR1 is MDHEN and CDR2 is SYDVKM. The V end was cut by 7 bases, the J end by 2 bases, with 10 bases between. The CDR3 region is CASISQNTDTQYF. Written as DNA, the CDR3 is TGTGCCAGCATTTCTCAAAACACAGATACGCAGTATTTT.

This clonotype was recorded a few times. This chain connects TRBV6-2 or TRBV6-3 to TRBJ2-1; TRBD2 matches at 9 bases. Losses at the gene ends were 2 bases for V and 0 bases for J; bases not matched to a gene: 8. The CDR3 runs to 18 residues. Germline V gives CDR1 MNHEY, CDR2 SVGEGT. Written as DNA, the CDR3 is TGTGCCAGCAGTTACCATCGAGCGGGGGGCATCTCCTACAATGAGCAGTTCTTC. Translation gives CASSYHRAGGISYNEQFF.

The chain uses TRBV27 and TRBJ2-1; D gene ambiguous. The germline CDR1 and CDR2 sequences are MNHEY and SMNVEV (reference sequence). Trimming took off 6 bases at V and 7 bases at J, with 13 bases between the two ends. CDR3 length equals 13 residues. In DNA form, the CDR3 reads TGTGCCAGCAGGGTTCTAGTCAGTAATGAGCAGTTCTTC. It specifies CASRVLVSNEQFF.

This chain uses TRBV7-9 with TRBJ1-4; 9 bases fit TRBD1. The germline CDR1 and CDR2 sequences are SEHNR and FQNEAQ (reference sequence). The length of the CDR3 is 14 residues. V gave up 5 bases and J gave up 4 bases; unmatched junction bases: 2. CDR3 coding DNA: TGTGCCAGCAGCCCGGACAGGGGTAATGAAAAACTGTTTTTT. Residues: CASSPDRGNEKLFF. The whole variable domain, filled in from reference TRBV7-9 and TRBJ1-4, reads DTGVSQNPRHKITKRGQNVTFRCDPISEHNRLYWYRQTLGQGPEFLTYFQNEAQLEKSRLLSDRFSAERPKGSFSTLEIQRTEQGDSAMYLCASSPDRGNEKLFFGSGTQLSVL.

The chain carries TRBV27 and TRBJ1-5; possibly TRBD1 for D (5 bases). Trimming pared 6 bases from V and 2 bases from J, leaving 26 bases between. Germline CDR1 reads MNHEY; CDR2 reads SMNVEV (reference sequence). The CDR3 consists of 19 residues. For the CDR3, the DNA is TGTGCCAGCAGCCCACTAACAGGTCTCGGGTCCTTCGGCAATCAGCCCCAGCATTTT. Encoded protein: CASSPLTGLGSFGNQPQHF.

This clonotype was counted between two and nine times. V usage is TRBV2 and J usage is TRBJ1-6, with 10 positions matching TRBD1. The length of the CDR3 is 13 residues. Germline loops: CDR1 SNHLY, CDR2 FYNNEI. J gave up 10 bases and V 9 bases, and 6 bases lay outside the gene matches. Here the CDR3 DNA reads TGTGCCAGTTACCGGGACAGGGGCTCACCCCTCCACTTT. Its protein product is CASYRDRGSPLHF.

The CDR3 is CASSSGPTGELFF. In DNA form, the CDR3 reads TGCGCCAGCAGCTCAGGGCCGACCGGGGAGCTGTTTTTT. The rearrangement uses TRBV5-1 and TRBJ2-2; possible D gene TRBD1, 5 bases. CDR3 size: 13 residues. The germline CDR1 and CDR2 sequences are SGHRS and YFSETQ. Trimming shortened V by 3 bases and J by 5 bases, and 8 bases separated the two germline ends.